The text below deals with one T cell receptor beta chain. Assay: immunoSEQ multiplex PCR; the TCRdb copy retains only in-frame clones and omits some. The table has approximately 100,000 clones, about 86% seen once. The entry originates in a study of blood T cell repertoires in COVID-19. Study background: In each case, the material was cDNA or gDNA derived from T cells, B-cell-depleted T cells, or PBMCs.

Recovered Cohort 3 donors showed two negative PCRs, clearance, or symptom resolution. The receptor was isolated from a woman between 50 and 59 years old who had recovered from COVID-19. The sequencing sample was made of PBMCs or T cells enriched from blood (not recorded which).

CDR3 coding DNA: TGTGCCAGCAGCCCCGACAGGGTTGTGGTAACTGGAAACACCATATATTTT. It encodes CASSPDRVVVTGNTIYF. The rearrangement joins TRBV13 to TRBJ1-3, with 7 bases matching TRBD1. V gave up 5 bases and J gave up 2 bases; unmatched junction bases: 12. The CDR3 runs to 17 residues. Germline-derived CDR1 and CDR2 are PRHDT and FYEKMQ (reference sequence).